This record looks at one T cell receptor (beta chain) sequence and its context. Its antigen is not identified. The data were taken from a study of OX40 agonist ivuxolimab in advanced cancers. The overall study: Partial responses were seen in three patients, one with hepatocellular carcinoma and two with cutaneous melanoma. Findings of the study overall: Among the nonresponders, some also had low normalized T-cell clonal expansion. The study observed clonal expansion of CD4+ and CD8+ blood T cells by week 6 at 0.1 to 3.0 mg/kg.

Assay used: immunoSEQ multiplex PCR; TCRdb lists only in-frame clones, some missing. The table has approximately 120,000 clones, 85% to 95% seen once. Germline V gene data show CDR1 as SGDLS and CDR2 as YYNGEE. Trimming removed 1 base from V and 0 bases from J, with 8 bases in between. CDR3 length: 16 amino acids. This specimen consisted of CD4+ or CD8+ T cells sorted from blood, obtained in a trial of the OX40 agonist ivuxolimab. The chain has TRBV9 and TRBJ2-6; D possibly matches TRBD1 or TRBD2 (5 bases each). This TCR derives from an adult with an advanced solid tumor such as melanoma, head and neck, liver or kidney cancer. Written as DNA, the CDR3 is TGTGCCAGCAGCGTATGGGACCACTCTGGGGCCAACGTCCTGACTTTC. Translated, it gives CASSVWDHSGANVLTF.